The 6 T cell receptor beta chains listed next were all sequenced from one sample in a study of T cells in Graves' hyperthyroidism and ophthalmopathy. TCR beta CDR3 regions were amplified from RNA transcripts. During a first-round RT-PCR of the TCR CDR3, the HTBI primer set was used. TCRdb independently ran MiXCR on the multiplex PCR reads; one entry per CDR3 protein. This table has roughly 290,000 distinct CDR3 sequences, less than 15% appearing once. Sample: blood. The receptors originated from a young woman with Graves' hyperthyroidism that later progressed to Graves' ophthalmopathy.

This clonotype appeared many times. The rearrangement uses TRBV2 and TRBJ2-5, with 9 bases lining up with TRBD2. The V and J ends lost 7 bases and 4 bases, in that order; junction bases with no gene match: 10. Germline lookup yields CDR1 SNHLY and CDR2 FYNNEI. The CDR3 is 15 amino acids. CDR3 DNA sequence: TGTGCCAGCACGGCGGGAGGGCCGGATGCAGAGACCCAGTACTTC. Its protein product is CASTAGGPDAETQYF.

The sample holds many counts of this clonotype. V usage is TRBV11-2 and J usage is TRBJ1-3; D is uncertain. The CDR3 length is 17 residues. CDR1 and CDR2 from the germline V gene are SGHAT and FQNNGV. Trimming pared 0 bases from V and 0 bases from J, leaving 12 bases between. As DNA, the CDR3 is TGTGCCAGCAGCTTAGAAGTGGCCTGGGTCTCTGGAAACACCATATATTTT. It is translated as CASSLEVAWVSGNTIYF.

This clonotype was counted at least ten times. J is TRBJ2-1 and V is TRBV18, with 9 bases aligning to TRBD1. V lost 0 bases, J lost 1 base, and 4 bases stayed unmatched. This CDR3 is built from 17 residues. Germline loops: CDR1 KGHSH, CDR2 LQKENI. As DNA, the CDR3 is TGTGCCAGCTCACCACCACAGGGGGCAGTATCCTACAATGAGCAGTTCTTC. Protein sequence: CASSPPQGAVSYNEQFF.

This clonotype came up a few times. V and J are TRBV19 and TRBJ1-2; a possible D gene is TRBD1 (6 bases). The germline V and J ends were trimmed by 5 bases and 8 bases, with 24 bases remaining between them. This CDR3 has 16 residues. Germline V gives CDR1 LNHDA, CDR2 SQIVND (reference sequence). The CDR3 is CASSPLGGEILAGYTF. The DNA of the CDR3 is TGTGCCAGTAGTCCCTTGGGGGGCGAAATCCTGGCAGGCTACACCTTC.

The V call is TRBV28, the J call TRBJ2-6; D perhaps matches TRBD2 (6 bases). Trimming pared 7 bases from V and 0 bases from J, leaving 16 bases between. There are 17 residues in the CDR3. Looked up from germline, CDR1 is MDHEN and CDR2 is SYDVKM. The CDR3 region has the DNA TGTGCCAGCAATTCGTGGAGGGGCGGCTCTGGGGCCAACGTCCTGACTTTC. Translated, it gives CASNSWRGGSGANVLTF.

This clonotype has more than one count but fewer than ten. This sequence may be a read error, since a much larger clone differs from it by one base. The CDR3 DNA reads as TGTGCCAGCGGTAAGGGACAGGGGAATGAAAAACTGTTTTTT. Protein product: CASGKGQGNEKLFF. The V gene is TRBV6-2 or TRBV6-3, the J gene TRBJ1-4; 10 nucleotides line up with TRBD1. Losses at the gene ends were 8 bases for V and 5 bases for J; bases not matched to a gene: 5. Germline values: CDR1 MNHEY, CDR2 SVGEGT. The CDR3 is 14 residues long.